This TCR beta chain emerged from a study of long-term antiretroviral therapy in people with HIV. This CDR3 has 14 amino acids. J gave up 5 bases and V 7 bases, and 7 bases lay outside the gene matches. Germline CDR1 and CDR2: LNHDA and SQIVND (reference sequence). An immunoSEQ assay, version v3.0, was performed at survey level. Data came from immunoSEQ multiplex PCR; TCRdb stores just in-frame clones and leaves some out. Seen here are fewer than 20,000 clones, around 74% observed once, and the top ten hold 15%. Sequenced material: unsorted PBMCs, taken about 2.4 years before starting antiretroviral therapy. This clonotype originated in a woman aged 50 to 60 with HIV. The chain uses TRBV19 and TRBJ2-2; 7 nucleotides line up with TRBD1. CDR3 DNA: TGTGCCAGTACCGACAGGGTAGAGACCGGGGAGCTGTTTTTT. It is translated as CASTDRVETGELFF.